This TCR beta chain was observed in a study of T cells in Graves' hyperthyroidism and ophthalmopathy. Study outcomes and limitations: Blood also held most thyroid clonotypes expanded beyond 0.001.

Uncontrolled infection, other autoimmune disease, pregnancy or lactation led to exclusion. The diagnoses drew upon clinical symptoms, serum thyroxine and TRAb, thyroid ultrasound and orbital computed tomography. Comment on this clonotype: Its antigen is undetermined.

RNA transcripts provided the source from which TCR beta CDR3 regions were amplified. First-round RT-PCR of the TCR CDR3 relied on the HTBI primer set. TCRdb called the multiplex PCR reads again in MiXCR, with one record for every CDR3 protein. The table records approximately 300,000 distinct CDR3 sequences, roughly 17% of them present only once. Germline V lookup: CDR1 MNHEY, CDR2 SVGEGT. This CDR3 comprises 16 residues. After removal of 11 bases from V and 1 base from J, the junction contained 13 bases not matched to a gene. This receptor was obtained from a man in his thirties or forties with Graves' hyperthyroidism. The V and J genes are TRBV6-2 or TRBV6-3 and TRBJ2-2, with 7 bases lining up with TRBD1. Sequencing was performed on blood. DNA for the CDR3: TGTGCCTGCCAGCAGTTGAGGGGGCAGAACACCGGGGAGCTGTTTTTT. It codes for CACQQLRGQNTGELFF.